The 25 T cell receptor beta chains reported below all come from one sample, sequenced in a study of blood T cell repertoires in COVID-19. TCRdb keeps only in-frame clones here, not all; method: immunoSEQ multiplex PCR. Here the sample spans 110,000 to 150,000 clones, around three quarters being singletons. The source material was peripheral blood. These receptors all stem from an older man with acute or convalescent COVID-19.

This clone has more than one count but fewer than ten. The CDR3 here is CASSLTGQFYNEQFF. DNA of the CDR3: TGTGCCAGCAGCTTAACGGGACAGTTCTACAATGAGCAGTTCTTC. This chain joins TRBV7-2 and TRBJ2-1, with TRBD1 identical over 7 bases. The CDR3 runs to 15 residues. V lost 2 bases, J lost 3 bases, and 4 bases stayed unmatched. Germline CDR1 reads SGHTA; CDR2 reads FQGNSA.

The chain carries TRBV7-2 and TRBJ2-7; maybe TRBD1 (6 bases). The V and J ends lost 4 bases and 5 bases respectively, with 12 bases between them. Germline lookup yields CDR1 SGHTA and CDR2 FQGNSA. The CDR3 runs 13 residues. CDR3: CASSYLYRDEQYF. In DNA, the CDR3 is TGTGCCAGCAGCTACCTTTACAGGGACGAGCAGTACTTC.

The V gene is TRBV5-4, the J gene TRBJ2-7; 11 nucleotides match TRBD2. The CDR3 consists of 18 residues. The germline V gene has CDR1 SGHNT and CDR2 YYREEE (reference sequence). V lost 0 bases, J lost 3 bases, and 11 bases stayed unmatched. The CDR3 bases are TGTGCCAGCAGCTTGGCCCTTACTAGCGGGGGAGCTATCTACGAGCAGTACTTC. Protein: CASSLALTSGGAIYEQYF.

The chain joins TRBV29-1 to TRBJ2-7; 9 nucleotides match TRBD2. Germline V gene data show CDR1 as SQVTM and CDR2 as ANQGSEA. After removal of 3 bases from V and 5 bases from J, the junction contained 5 bases not matched to a gene. CDR3 size: 13 residues. In DNA, the CDR3 is TGCAGCGTTGAGGGACTAGCAAGCCACGAGCAGTACTTC. Its translation is CSVEGLASHEQYF.

The rearrangement joins TRBV7-9 to TRBJ1-2; TRBD1 matches at 7 bases. CDR1 and CDR2 (germline): SEHNR, FQNEAQ (reference sequence). The CDR3 has 12 amino acids. J lost 4 bases, V lost 5 bases, and 1 base had no gene match. The CDR3: CASSAGGYGYTF. CDR3 nucleotides: TGTGCCAGCAGCGCAGGGGGCTATGGCTACACCTTC.

This chain joins TRBV9 and TRBJ2-1; D is undetermined. The length of the CDR3 is 11 residues. V was cut by 4 bases and J by 4 bases, with 3 bases left in between. Germline lookup yields CDR1 SGDLS and CDR2 YYNGEE. CDR3 loop: CASSLYNEQFF. In DNA, the CDR3 is TGTGCCAGCAGCCTTTACAATGAGCAGTTCTTC.

This chain connects TRBV7-3 to TRBJ2-6; D is uncertain. The CDR3 runs 16 residues. Trimming removed 1 base at V and 1 base at J, with 8 bases between. Germline-derived CDR1 and CDR2 are SGHTA and FQGTGA. Here the CDR3 reads CASSLIGGSGANVLTF. The CDR3 nucleotides read TGTGCCAGCAGCTTAATTGGCGGTTCTGGGGCCAACGTCCTGACTTTC. The full variable domain, completed using reference TRBV7-3 and TRBJ2-6, is GAGVSQTPSNKVTEKGKYVELRCDPISGHTALYWYRQSLGQGPEFLIYFQGTGAADDSGLPNDRFFAVRPEGSVSTLKIQRTERGDSAVYLCASSLIGGSGANVLTFGAGSRLTVL.

The rearrangement joins TRBV18 to TRBJ1-1; perhaps TRBD1 as D (5 bases). Germline assignment: CDR1 KGHSH and CDR2 LQKENI. The CDR3 extends over 13 amino acids. V shed 5 bases and J shed 1 base, with 8 bases lying between them. Written as DNA, the CDR3 is TGTGCCAGCTCAGCAGACAGGAACACTGAAGCTTTCTTT. It translates to CASSADRNTEAFF.

The table lists this clone with many counts. V and J are TRBV20-1 and TRBJ1-6, with no clear D. The length of the CDR3 is 13 residues. CDR1 DFQATT and CDR2 SNEGSKA come from the germline V gene (reference sequence). V was trimmed by 3 bases and J by 9 bases, leaving 12 bases between them. The CDR3 loop reads CSASPPGSSPLHF. The CDR3 DNA sequence: TGCAGTGCTAGTCCCCCGGGGAGTTCACCCCTCCACTTT.

The V gene is TRBV28, the J gene TRBJ2-7, with D perhaps matching TRBD1 (6 bases). The V and J ends lost 3 bases and 6 bases respectively, with 12 bases between them. Germline CDR1 MDHEN, CDR2 SYDVKM. This CDR3 is built from 13 residues. The CDR3, as DNA: TGTGCCAGCAGTTTGATCAGGGGCCCCGAGCAGTACTTC. Protein: CASSLIRGPEQYF.

J is TRBJ2-7 and V is TRBV28; 9 bases line up with TRBD1. Per the germline V gene, CDR1 is MDHEN and CDR2 is SYDVKM. This CDR3 region has 15 residues. With V trimmed by 1 base and J by 3 bases, 4 bases remained unmatched. CDR3 region: CASSLSGTGIYEQYF. The DNA of the CDR3 is TGTGCCAGCAGTTTATCCGGGACAGGGATCTACGAGCAGTACTTC.

In nucleotides, the CDR3 is TGTGCCAGCCAATCGGACAGCTATAGCAATCAGCCCCAGCATTTT. This encodes CASQSDSYSNQPQHF. V and J are TRBV6-6 and TRBJ1-5, with a tentative D call TRBD1 (6 bases). This CDR3 contains 15 residues. From germline, CDR1 is MNHNY and CDR2 SVGAGI (reference sequence). V dropped 8 bases and J dropped 0 bases, with 14 bases sitting between them.

V gene TRBV3-1 (or the pseudogene TRBV3-2) combines with J gene TRBJ1-2; D ambiguous. V lost 0 bases and J lost 4, with 9 bases in between. In germline, CDR1 is LGHDT, CDR2 YNNKEL (reference sequence). The CDR3 contains 14 residues. The CDR3 region has the DNA TGTGCCAGCAGCCAAGACCTGTTTTCCTATGGCTACACCTTC. Translation: CASSQDLFSYGYTF.

The V gene is TRBV5-4, the J gene TRBJ2-7; a weak D match, TRBD2 (6 bases). The V and J ends lost 4 bases and 3 bases respectively, with 14 bases between them. This CDR3 has 14 residues. Germline lookup yields CDR1 SGHNT and CDR2 YYREEE (reference sequence). CDR3 residues: CASSPDYLSYEQYF. The DNA of the CDR3 is TGTGCCAGCAGCCCGGACTATCTCAGCTACGAGCAGTACTTC. Full variable domain (rest looked up from reference TRBV5-4 and TRBJ2-7): ETGVTQSPTHLIKTRGQQVTLRCSSQSGHNTVSWYQQALGQGPQFIFQYYREEENGRGNFPPRFSGLQFPNYSSELNVNALELDDSALYLCASSPDYLSYEQYFGPGTRLTVT.

The chain combines TRBV19 with TRBJ2-2, with 12 positions matching TRBD1. Trimming took 7 bases from V and 0 from J; bases not matched to a gene: 12. CDR1 and CDR2 (germline): LNHDA, SQIVND (reference sequence). The CDR3 totals 19 residues. The CDR3 bases are TGTGCCAGTAAACAAGGGACAGGGGGCCCTATATCGAACACCGGGGAGCTGTTTTTT. Encoded protein: CASKQGTGGPISNTGELFF. Supplemented by reference TRBV19 and TRBJ2-2, the full variable domain reads DGGITQSPKYLFRKEGQNVTLSCEQNLNHDAMYWYRQDPGQGLRLIYYSQIVNDFQKGDIAEGYSVSREKKESFPLTVTSAQKNPTAFYLCASKQGTGGPISNTGELFFGEGSRLTVL.

The chain uses TRBV7-2 and TRBJ2-5; D may be TRBD1 (5 bases). V was cut by 4 bases and J by 5 bases, with 11 bases left in between. There are 13 residues in the CDR3. From germline, CDR1 is SGHTA and CDR2 FQGNSA. The CDR3 bases are TGTGCCAGCAGCTCAGGGATGAGTGAGACCCAGTACTTC. Protein sequence: CASSSGMSETQYF.

The chain links TRBV19 to TRBJ2-7; TRBD1 agrees at 8 bases. The length of the CDR3 is 15 residues. CDR1 and CDR2 from the germline V gene are LNHDA and SQIVND (reference sequence). The J segment lost 2 bases and the V segment lost 4 bases, leaving 7 bases of the junction unmatched. CDR3 DNA: TGTGCCAGTAGTAGAAGGGACAGGCAAGCCTACGAGCAGTACTTC. It yields the protein CASSRRDRQAYEQYF.

The chain is built from TRBV6-4 and TRBJ1-6, with D perhaps matching TRBD1 (5 bases). The germline V gene has CDR1 MRHNA and CDR2 SNTAGT. Trimming pared 2 bases from V and 7 bases from J, leaving 9 bases between. This CDR3 has 14 residues. The CDR3 sequence is CASSDQGGNSPLHF. The CDR3 DNA is TGTGCCAGCAGTGACCAGGGTGGGAATTCACCCCTCCACTTT.

This chain links TRBV9 with TRBJ2-1; tentative D call: TRBD2 (6 bases). The V gene's germline CDR1 is SGDLS and CDR2 YYNGEE. The CDR3 runs 18 residues. The V and J ends lost 4 bases and 1 base respectively, with 21 bases between them. The CDR3 DNA reads TGTGCCAGCAGCCCAACCCCTACTAGCTCATGGTCCTACAATGAGCAGTTCTTC. It is translated as CASSPTPTSSWSYNEQFF.

The V call is TRBV5-4, the J call TRBJ2-7, with D unclear. In germline, CDR1 is SGHNT, CDR2 YYREEE (reference sequence). The CDR3 runs to 13 residues. The V end lost 5 bases, the J end lost 2 bases, and 11 bases lay between the germline ends. The CDR3 coding sequence is TGTGCCAGCAGTTCGACTCCCACCTACGAGCAGTACTTC. This translates into CASSSTPTYEQYF.

J is TRBJ2-3 and V is TRBV12-3 or TRBV12-4, with D possibly being TRBD2 (5 bases). With 4 bases removed from V and 4 bases from J, the gap between germline ends came to 9 bases. The CDR3 is 13 amino acids. CDR3 nucleotides: TGTGCCAGCAGTTGGTTGCGGGCAGATACGCAGTATTTT. Translation gives CASSWLRADTQYF.

The chain uses TRBV3-1 (or the pseudogene TRBV3-2) and TRBJ2-3, with TRBD1 matching over 9 bases. CDR3 length: 14 amino acids. The germline V gene encodes CDR1 LGHDT and CDR2 YNNKEL (reference sequence). Losses at the gene ends were 7 bases for V and 5 bases for J; bases not matched to a gene: 7. The CDR3 protein is CASTTRDRVDTQYF. The CDR3 coding sequence is TGTGCCAGCACCACCCGGGACAGGGTAGATACGCAGTATTTT.

This rearrangement joins TRBV6-5 to TRBJ2-5, with 11 bases lining up with TRBD1. Germline V gene data show CDR1 as MNHEY and CDR2 as SVGAGI. CDR3 size: 13 residues. V lost 6 bases to trimming and J lost 6 bases; unmatched junction nucleotides: 3. The DNA of the CDR3 is TGTGCCAGCAGGGTGGACAGGGGGCAGACCCAGTACTTC. Protein: CASRVDRGQTQYF.

This chain uses TRBV7-9 with TRBJ2-5; TRBD2 matches at 7 bases. This CDR3 region has 14 residues. Per germline, CDR1 SEHNR and CDR2 FQNEAQ (reference sequence). The trim removed 6 bases at V and 2 bases at J, leaving 6 bases unmatched. The CDR3 region is CASSPQGLQETQYF. The CDR3 DNA reads as TGTGCCAGCAGTCCCCAGGGACTACAAGAGACCCAGTACTTC.

The V and J genes are TRBV9 and TRBJ2-2, with 9 bases identical to TRBD1. From germline, CDR1 is SGDLS and CDR2 YYNGEE. CDR3 length: 15 amino acids. With 0 bases clipped from V and 6 bases from J, the junction kept 3 bases outside the gene matches. As DNA, the CDR3 is TGTGCCAGCAGCGTAGCTGGGACAGGGCCCGGGGAGCTGTTTTTT. The encoded protein is CASSVAGTGPGELFF. Filled out from reference TRBV9 and TRBJ2-2, the complete variable domain reads DSGVTQTPKHLITATGQRVTLRCSPRSGDLSVYWYQQSLDQGLQFLIQYYNGEERAKGNILERFSAQQFPDLHSELNLSSLELGDSALYFCASSVAGTGPGELFFGEGSRLTVL.